This T cell receptor (beta chain) was found in a study of immune characterization of retroperitoneal liposarcoma (dated by TCRdb to 2018 to 2020). This clonotype was found a few times. No cognate antigen has been identified for it. Base qualities are not provided; no much larger clone lies one nucleotide away. Sequences MNHEY (CDR1) and SVGAGI (CDR2) are obtained from the germline V gene. Reading from cysteine to phenylalanine, the CDR3 counts 14 amino acids. Just CDR3 DNA is preserved here, 42 bases in frame from base 1. V loses 6 bases, J loses 7 bases, and the germline ends lie 16 bases apart. Preparation of the library involved PCR. The data were produced on a NextSeq 500. TCRdb reprocessed the public reads (quality trimming at Q25 with fastp, clone calling with MiXCR) and kept in-frame beta chains. Merged by CDR3 protein, the rows form single entries marked with the most common genes and DNA. The sample contains some 10,000 distinct CDR3 sequences, roughly 28% of them found a single time. Together, the top ten hold approximately 19% of the sample.

The TCR was taken from a male donor with retroperitoneal liposarcoma. Source material: blood. This receptor chain uses TRBV6-5 and TRBJ2-1; possibly the D gene is TRBD2, per 6 matching bases. For the CDR3, the sequence is CASSTRTKGNEQFF. The DNA sequence follows: TGTGCCAGCAGCACCAGGACTAAAGGGAATGAGCAGTTCTTC.